These 23 T cell receptor beta chains share one sample of origin, sequenced in a study of cytomegalovirus exposure and HLA in healthy donors. It was with 60 Vbeta and 13 Jbeta primers that the PCR ran. Only in-frame clones appear in the TCRdb table, and some are missing; sequencing was by immunoSEQ multiplex PCR. The sample records approximately 170,000 clones, roughly 77% being singletons. What was sequenced was PBMCs. Receptors were obtained from a woman in her twenties or thirties in good health and CMV-seropositive.

The genes are TRBV11-2 and TRBJ2-7; D ambiguous. V was clipped by 2 bases and J by 3 bases, with 8 bases between them. Germline loops: CDR1 SGHAT, CDR2 FQNNGV. CDR3 length equals 13 residues. CDR3 DNA: TGTGCCAGCAGCTTAAGCACCGGCTACGAGCAGTACTTC. Its translation: CASSLSTGYEQYF. Supplemented by reference TRBV11-2 and TRBJ2-7, the full variable domain reads EAGVAQSPRYKIIEKRQSVAFWCNPISGHATLYWYQQILGQGPKLLIQFQNNGVVDDSQLPKDRFSAERLKGVDSTLKIQPAKLEDSAVYLCASSLSTGYEQYFGPGTRLTVT.

This clone was seen once. This chain connects TRBV11-2 to TRBJ1-3, with 7 bases identical to TRBD1. The CDR3 runs 16 residues. Trimming cost V 1 base and J 4 bases; bases outside gene matches: 7. Per the germline V gene, CDR1 is SGHAT and CDR2 is FQNNGV. The CDR3 sequence is CASSLVAWTGGNTIYF. CDR3 nucleotide sequence: TGTGCCAGCAGCTTAGTAGCCTGGACAGGAGGAAACACCATATATTTT.

This clone was counted between two and nine times. The V and J genes are TRBV6-1 and TRBJ2-7, with a weak D call TRBD1 (6 bases). CDR3 length: 13 amino acids. V lost 4 bases and J lost 3, with 10 bases in between. Per the germline V gene, CDR1 is MNHNS and CDR2 is SASEGT. The CDR3 DNA reads TGTGCCAGCAGTGCCGGACAGCTCTACGAGCAGTACTTC. Translated: CASSAGQLYEQYF.

The chain joins TRBV11-3 to TRBJ2-1, with 9 bases that match TRBD1. The CDR3 runs to 15 residues. Germline V gives CDR1 SGHNT, CDR2 YENEEA. V dropped 1 base and J dropped 3; count of bases not matched to a gene: 1. The CDR3 loop is CASSLGQGDYNEQFF. For the CDR3, the DNA is TGTGCCAGCAGCTTAGGACAGGGGGACTACAATGAGCAGTTCTTC.

The V gene is TRBV4-1, the J gene TRBJ1-1; TRBD1 might be the D (6 bases). The CDR3 covers 15 residues. CDR1 is MGHRA, CDR2 YSYEKL, per germline. V was pared by 0 bases and J by 5 bases, with 13 bases between. CDR3 sequence reads: CASSQESGTPTEAFF. Written as DNA, the CDR3 is TGCGCCAGCAGCCAAGAATCCGGGACACCGACTGAAGCTTTCTTT.

This chain uses TRBV4-1 with TRBJ1-2; 9 bases are a match to TRBD1. The CDR3 has 15 residues. The V segment lost 2 bases and the J segment 8 bases; nucleotides outside the gene matches: 9. Germline V lookup: CDR1 MGHRA, CDR2 YSYEKL. CDR3 loop: CASSQPSQGARGYTF. The CDR3 DNA follows: TGCGCCAGCAGCCAACCTTCACAGGGGGCAAGGGGCTACACCTTC.

This chain links TRBV28 with TRBJ2-7, with 9 bases identical to TRBD1. The length of the CDR3 is 15 residues. CDR1 is MDHEN and CDR2 is SYDVKM in the germline V gene. The V gene end was trimmed by 5 bases and the J gene end by 4 bases; junction bases not matched to a gene: 9. CDR3 sequence (DNA): TGTGCCAGCAGTGCTACCGGGACAGGGAGTTACGAGCAGTACTTC. Its translation is CASSATGTGSYEQYF.

This clone was counted between two and nine times. The V gene is TRBV7-9, the J gene TRBJ2-3; 9 bases are shared with TRBD1. With 7 bases clipped from V and 5 bases from J, the junction kept 10 bases outside the gene matches. This CDR3 comprises 15 residues. Per the germline V gene, CDR1 is SEHNR and CDR2 is FQNEAQ (reference sequence). CDR3 bases: TGTGCCAGCAAACCCGGGACAGGGAATTTAGATACGCAGTATTTT. Translation gives CASKPGTGNLDTQYF.

The chain employs TRBV27 and TRBJ1-5, with D tentatively TRBD1 (5 bases). CDR3 size: 13 residues. CDR1 and CDR2 from the germline V gene are MNHEY and SMNVEV (reference sequence). With 3 bases removed from V and 4 bases from J, the gap between germline ends came to 7 bases. Here the CDR3 reads CASSFQGNQPQHF. The CDR3 DNA is TGTGCCAGCAGTTTTCAGGGAAATCAGCCCCAGCATTTT.

J is TRBJ2-7 and V is TRBV19; 10 nucleotides agree with TRBD2. The CDR3 sequence is 15 residues long. The J segment lost 4 bases and the V segment lost 3 bases, leaving 6 bases of the junction unmatched. Per germline, CDR1 LNHDA and CDR2 SQIVND (reference sequence). The CDR3 region is CASSMSSGRSYEQYF. As DNA, the CDR3 is TGTGCCAGTAGTATGTCTAGCGGGAGATCGTACGAGCAGTACTTC.

This chain uses TRBV28 with TRBJ2-7, with a tentative D call TRBD1 (6 bases). V lost 2 bases, J lost 3 bases, and 11 bases lay in between. This CDR3 is 14 amino acids long. In germline, CDR1 is MDHEN, CDR2 SYDVKM. CDR3 sequence reads: CASSLRTENYEQYF. CDR3 nucleotide sequence: TGTGCCAGCAGTTTACGGACAGAGAACTACGAGCAGTACTTC. The complete variable domain, with remaining parts taken from reference TRBV28 and TRBJ2-7, reads DVKVTQSSRYLVKRTGEKVFLECVQDMDHENMFWYRQDPGLGLRLIYFSYDVKMKEKGDIPEGYSVSREKKERFSLILESASTNQTSMYLCASSLRTENYEQYFGPGTRLTVT.

The count of this clone is one. This chain uses TRBV28 with TRBJ2-3; TRBD2 matches 8 bases. Germline loops: CDR1 MDHEN, CDR2 SYDVKM. CDR3 length: 16 residues. The trim removed 3 bases at V and 0 bases at J, leaving 5 bases unmatched. The CDR3 nucleotides read TGTGCCAGCAGTTTTCGTCCTAGCGGGAGCACAGATACGCAGTATTTT. Translation: CASSFRPSGSTDTQYF.

The V and J genes are TRBV7-7 and TRBJ2-5; 10 bases fit TRBD2. CDR3 length: 14 residues. Germline CDR1 is SSHAT and CDR2 is FNYEAQ (reference sequence). Trimming cost V 5 bases and J 5 bases; bases outside gene matches: 5. CDR3 coding DNA: TGTGCCAGCAGCCTTAGCGGGAGGCGCGAGACCCAGTACTTC. Translating it yields CASSLSGRRETQYF.

The chain carries TRBV2 and TRBJ2-7; 12 bases fit TRBD1. The CDR3 has 13 residues. V shed 7 bases and J 6 bases; nucleotides not matched to a gene: 4. CDR1 and CDR2 (germline): SNHLY, FYNNEI. CDR3 coding DNA: TGTGCCAGCAAGGGACAGGGGGCGGGCGAGCAGTACTTC. This gives the protein CASKGQGAGEQYF.

The V and J genes are TRBV9 and TRBJ2-1; 10 bases map to TRBD2. CDR3 length: 13 residues. Per germline, CDR1 SGDLS and CDR2 YYNGEE. V lost 0 bases and J lost 15; bases outside the gene matches: 6. Written as DNA, the CDR3 is TGTGCCAGCAGCGTAGTCAGCGGGAGGGCCGGGTTCTTC. This codes for CASSVVSGRAGFF.

This clone was seen once. The rearrangement joins TRBV6-5 to TRBJ2-5; 8 bases are a match to TRBD1. The J call may be mistaken, given a closer DNA end match to TRBJ2-7. The CDR3 extends over 16 amino acids. Germline V gene lookup returns CDR1 MNHEY and CDR2 SVGAGI. The CDR3 DNA sequence: TGTGCCAGCAGTTACCCTTTAGACAGGGGAGGCTACGAGCAGTACTTC. As protein: CASSYPLDRGGYEQYF.

The J gene is TRBJ1-6, the V gene TRBV4-2; D is perhaps TRBD1 (6 bases). The V end was cut by 4 bases, the J end by 7 bases, with 17 bases between. This CDR3 spans 16 amino acids. Germline loops: CDR1 LGHNA, CDR2 YNFKEQ. The CDR3 reads CASSLRLGQSNSPLHF. CDR3 nucleotides: TGTGCCAGCAGCCTCCGGCTAGGACAGTCCAATTCACCCCTCCACTTT.

The chain couples TRBV10-2 to TRBJ2-3; 7 positions match TRBD2. J lost 5 bases, V lost 6 bases, and 14 bases had no gene match. CDR1 and CDR2 from the germline V gene are WSHSY and SAAADI. The CDR3 is 16 amino acids. This CDR3 reads CASSNPVTSQGDTQYF. In DNA, the CDR3 is TGCGCCAGCAGCAATCCCGTGACTAGCCAGGGAGATACGCAGTATTTT.

The J gene is TRBJ2-7, the V gene TRBV5-1, with 9 positions matching TRBD1. CDR3 length equals 16 residues. Germline V gene data show CDR1 as SGHRS and CDR2 as YFSETQ. The V and J ends lost 4 bases and 2 bases, in that order; junction bases with no gene match: 10. The CDR3 region is CASSRSHGTGTYEQYF. CDR3 sequence (DNA): TGCGCCAGCAGCCGATCCCACGGGACAGGGACCTACGAGCAGTACTTC.

The J gene is TRBJ1-1, the V gene TRBV18, with 9 positions matching TRBD1. V was clipped by 6 bases and J by 0 bases; unmatched bases: 11. The CDR3 is 17 residues long. Germline V gene data show CDR1 as KGHSH and CDR2 as LQKENI. In DNA form, the CDR3 reads TGTGCCAGCTCGCGATCCGGGACAGGGAGGCTGAACACTGAAGCTTTCTTT. This translates into CASSRSGTGRLNTEAFF. Full variable domain (outside the CDR3, taken from reference TRBV18 and TRBJ1-1): NAGVMQNPRHLVRRRGQEARLRCSPMKGHSHVYWYRQLPEEGLKFMVYLQKENIIDESGMPKERFSAEFPKEGPSILRIQQVVRGDSAAYFCASSRSGTGRLNTEAFFGQGTRLTVV.

This clone was seen a handful of times. J is TRBJ1-1 and V is TRBV2; D is perhaps TRBD1 (6 bases). V was pared by 7 bases and J by 3 bases, with 21 bases between. Germline loops: CDR1 SNHLY, CDR2 FYNNEI. The CDR3 is 16 amino acids. The CDR3 loop reads CASKVQGRGLDTEAFF. The CDR3 DNA is TGTGCCAGCAAAGTTCAGGGGAGGGGCTTGGACACTGAAGCTTTCTTT.

The chain joins TRBV5-4 to TRBJ2-7, with TRBD2 matching over 10 bases. The CDR3 runs to 15 residues. Trimming cost V 3 bases and J 4 bases; bases outside gene matches: 7. Germline assignment: CDR1 SGHNT and CDR2 YYREEE (reference sequence). CDR3 DNA sequence: TGTGCCAGCAGCTCTTCTAGCGGGGGATCATACGAGCAGTACTTC. Translated, it gives CASSSSSGGSYEQYF.

This clone was counted once. This chain joins TRBV27 and TRBJ2-7, with D possibly being TRBD2 (5 bases). Looked up from germline, CDR1 is MNHEY and CDR2 is SMNVEV (reference sequence). Trimming took off 6 bases at V and 2 bases at J, with 14 bases between the two ends. This CDR3 is built from 14 residues. The CDR3 DNA reads TGTGCCAGCAGCTCGAGCGGTCCGGCCTACGAGCAGTACTTC. This encodes CASSSSGPAYEQYF.